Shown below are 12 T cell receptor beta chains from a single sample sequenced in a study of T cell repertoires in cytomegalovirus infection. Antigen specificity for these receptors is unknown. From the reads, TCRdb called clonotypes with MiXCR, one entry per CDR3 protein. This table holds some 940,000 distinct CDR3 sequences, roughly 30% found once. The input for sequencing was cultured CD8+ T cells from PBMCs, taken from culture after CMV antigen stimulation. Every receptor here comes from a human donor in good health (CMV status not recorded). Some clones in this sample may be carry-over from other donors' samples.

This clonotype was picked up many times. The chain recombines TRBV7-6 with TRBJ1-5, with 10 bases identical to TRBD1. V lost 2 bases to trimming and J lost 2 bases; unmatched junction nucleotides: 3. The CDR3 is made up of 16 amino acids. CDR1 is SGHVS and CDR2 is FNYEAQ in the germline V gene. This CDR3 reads CASSLSGQGGNQPQHF. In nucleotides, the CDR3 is TGTGCCAGCAGCTTATCCGGACAGGGGGGCAATCAGCCCCAGCATTTT.

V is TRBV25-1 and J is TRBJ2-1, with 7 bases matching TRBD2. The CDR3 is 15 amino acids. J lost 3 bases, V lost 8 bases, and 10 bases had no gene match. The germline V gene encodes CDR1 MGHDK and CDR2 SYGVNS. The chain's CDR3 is CASQRGGHLYNEQFF. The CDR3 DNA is TGTGCCAGCCAGAGGGGAGGGCACCTCTACAATGAGCAGTTCTTC.

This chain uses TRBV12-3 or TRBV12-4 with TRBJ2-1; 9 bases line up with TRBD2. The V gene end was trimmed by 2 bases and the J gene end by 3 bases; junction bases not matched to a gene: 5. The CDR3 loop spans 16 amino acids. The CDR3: CASSLSRRGGYNEQFF. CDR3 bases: TGTGCCAGCAGTTTATCGAGGCGGGGGGGCTACAATGAGCAGTTCTTC.

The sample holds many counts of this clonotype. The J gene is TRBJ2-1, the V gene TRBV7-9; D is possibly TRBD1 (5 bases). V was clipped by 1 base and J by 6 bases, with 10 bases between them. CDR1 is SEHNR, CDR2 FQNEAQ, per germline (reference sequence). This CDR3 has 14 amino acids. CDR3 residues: CASSLVGRANEQFF. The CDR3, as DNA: TGTGCCAGCAGCTTAGTTGGCAGGGCCAATGAGCAGTTCTTC. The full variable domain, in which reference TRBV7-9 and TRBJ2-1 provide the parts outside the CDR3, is DTGVSQNPRHKITKRGQNVTFRCDPISEHNRLYWYRQTLGQGPEFLTYFQNEAQLEKSRLLSDRFSAERPKGSFSTLEIQRTEQGDSAMYLCASSLVGRANEQFFGPGTRLTVL.

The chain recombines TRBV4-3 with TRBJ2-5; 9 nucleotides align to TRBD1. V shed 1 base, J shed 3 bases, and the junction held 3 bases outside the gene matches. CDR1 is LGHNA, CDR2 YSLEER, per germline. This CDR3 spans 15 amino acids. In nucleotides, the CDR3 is TGCGCCAGCAGCCAAGGGACAGGGGTAAAAGAGACCCAGTACTTC. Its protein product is CASSQGTGVKETQYF.

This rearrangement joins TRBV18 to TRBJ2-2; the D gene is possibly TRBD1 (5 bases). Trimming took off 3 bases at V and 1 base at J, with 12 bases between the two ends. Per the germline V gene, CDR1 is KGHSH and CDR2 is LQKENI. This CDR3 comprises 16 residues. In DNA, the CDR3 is TGTGCCAGCTCACCGGACATTTTTAGGAACACCGGGGAGCTGTTTTTT. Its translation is CASSPDIFRNTGELFF.

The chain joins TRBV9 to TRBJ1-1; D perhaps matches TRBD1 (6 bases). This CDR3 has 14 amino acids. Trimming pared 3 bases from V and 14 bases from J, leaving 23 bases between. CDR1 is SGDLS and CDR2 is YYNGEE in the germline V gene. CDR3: CASSGRDIPEPGFF. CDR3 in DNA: TGTGCCAGCAGCGGCCGGGACATTCCCGAACCTGGATTCTTT.

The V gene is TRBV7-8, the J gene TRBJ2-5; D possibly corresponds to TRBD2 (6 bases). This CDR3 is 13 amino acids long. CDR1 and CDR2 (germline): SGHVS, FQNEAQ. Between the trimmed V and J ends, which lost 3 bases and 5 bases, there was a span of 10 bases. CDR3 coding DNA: TGTGCCAGCAGCTTGGGAGGATATGAGACCCAGTACTTC. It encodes CASSLGGYETQYF. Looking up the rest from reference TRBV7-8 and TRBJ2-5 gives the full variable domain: GAGVSQSPRYKVAKRGQDVALRCDPISGHVSLFWYQQALGQGPEFLTYFQNEAQLDKSGLPSDRFFAERPEGSVSTLKIQRTQQEDSAVYLCASSLGGYETQYFGPGTRLLVL.

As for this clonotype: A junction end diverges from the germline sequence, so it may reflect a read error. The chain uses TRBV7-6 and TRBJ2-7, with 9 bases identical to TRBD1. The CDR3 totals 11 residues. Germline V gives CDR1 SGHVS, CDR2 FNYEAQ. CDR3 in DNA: TGTGCCAGCAGCGCACAGGGGGCGCTTGACTTC. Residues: CASSAQGALDF.

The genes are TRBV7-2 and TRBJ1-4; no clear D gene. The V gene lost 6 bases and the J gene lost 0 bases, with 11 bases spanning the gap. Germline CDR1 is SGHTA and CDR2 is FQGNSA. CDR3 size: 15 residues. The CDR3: CASSLVWTTNEKLFF. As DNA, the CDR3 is TGTGCCAGCAGTCTAGTTTGGACAACTAATGAAAAACTGTTTTTT.

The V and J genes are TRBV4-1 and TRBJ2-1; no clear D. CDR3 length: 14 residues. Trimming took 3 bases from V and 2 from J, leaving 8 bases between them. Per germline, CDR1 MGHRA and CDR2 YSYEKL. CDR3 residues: CASSHPGPYNEQFF. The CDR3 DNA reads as TGCGCCAGCAGCCATCCCGGGCCCTACAATGAGCAGTTCTTC.

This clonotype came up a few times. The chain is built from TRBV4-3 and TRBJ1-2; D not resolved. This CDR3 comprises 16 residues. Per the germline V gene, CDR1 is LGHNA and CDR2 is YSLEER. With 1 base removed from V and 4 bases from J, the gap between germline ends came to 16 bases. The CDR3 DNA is TGCGCCAGCAGCCAAGCATTGGAAAGCGATTTCTATGGCTACACCTTC. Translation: CASSQALESDFYGYTF.